Shown below are 26 T cell receptor beta chains from a single sample sequenced in a study of cytomegalovirus exposure and HLA in healthy donors. With 60 Vbeta and 13 Jbeta primers, the PCR was carried out. TCRdb keeps only in-frame clones here, not all; method: immunoSEQ multiplex PCR. The table records 70,000 to 90,000 clones, around 68% of them present only once. Sequenced: PBMCs. These receptors all stem from a woman aged 40 to 49 in good health and CMV-seropositive.

This clone was detected only a few times. This chain links TRBV2 with TRBJ2-1, with 7 positions matching TRBD1. After removal of 1 base from V and 9 bases from J, the junction contained 0 bases not matched to a gene. From germline, CDR1 is SNHLY and CDR2 FYNNEI. The CDR3 has 12 residues. The chain's CDR3 is CASSEDRGEQFF. The CDR3 DNA sequence: TGTGCCAGCAGTGAAGACAGGGGTGAGCAGTTCTTC. The full variable domain, completed using reference TRBV2 and TRBJ2-1, is EPEVTQTPSHQVTQMGQEVILRCVPISNHLYFYWYRQILGQKVEFLVSFYNNEISEKSEIFDDQFSVERPDGSNFTLKIRSTKLEDSAMYFCASSEDRGEQFFGPGTRLTVL.

The chain combines TRBV7-2 with TRBJ2-4, with D maybe TRBD1 (6 bases). This CDR3 is built from 17 residues. The V gene lost 4 bases and the J gene lost 7 bases, with 23 bases spanning the gap. Germline V CDR1 and CDR2: SGHTA, FQGNSA. The CDR3 sequence: CASSYYGQLVSRNIQYF. The CDR3 coding sequence is TGTGCCAGCAGCTATTACGGACAGCTAGTGTCACGGAACATTCAGTACTTC.

This clone was seen a handful of times. The chain combines TRBV7-2 with TRBJ1-1; no clear D gene. The ends were cut back, 2 bases at V and 1 base at J, with 5 bases in the middle. Germline CDR1 SGHTA, CDR2 FQGNSA. This CDR3 spans 13 amino acids. The CDR3 DNA is TGTGCCAGCAGCTTAAACAGGAACACTGAAGCTTTCTTT. Amino acids: CASSLNRNTEAFF.

This sequence joins TRBV7-2 and TRBJ2-6; D remains unclear. Trimming removed 3 bases from V and 0 bases from J, with 3 bases in between. Per the germline V gene, CDR1 is SGHTA and CDR2 is FQGNSA. The CDR3 sequence is 14 residues long. The CDR3 DNA sequence: TGTGCCAGCAGCTTGTACTCTGGGGCCAACGTCCTGACTTTC. Amino acids: CASSLYSGANVLTF.

The chain is built from TRBV27 and TRBJ2-7; the D gene is possibly TRBD1 (6 bases). Germline CDR1 reads MNHEY; CDR2 reads SMNVEV (reference sequence). The CDR3 runs to 15 residues. The V gene lost 6 bases and the J gene lost 2 bases, with 17 bases spanning the gap. CDR3 in DNA: TGTGCCAGCAGACCTTCCCAGGGGATAACCTACGAGCAGTACTTC. Translating it yields CASRPSQGITYEQYF.

The chain has TRBV9 and TRBJ1-3, with 8 bases matching TRBD1. The junction had 10 bases not matched to a gene; V was cut back by 2 bases and J by 3 bases. Germline CDR1 and CDR2: SGDLS and YYNGEE. CDR3 size: 17 residues. The CDR3 loop reads CASSVTGTGGLGNTIYF. In DNA, the CDR3 is TGTGCCAGCAGCGTCACCGGGACAGGAGGTCTTGGAAACACCATATATTTT.

The chain is built from TRBV6-5 and TRBJ1-1; D perhaps matches TRBD1 (6 bases). Germline V gene sequence: CDR1 MNHEY, CDR2 SVGAGI. The CDR3 has 13 amino acids. V was shortened by 7 bases and J by 4 bases, with 13 bases between the two germline ends. The CDR3 DNA is TGTGCCAGCATGTCTCAGGGGTTCACTGAAGCTTTCTTT. Translating gives CASMSQGFTEAFF.

The V and J genes are TRBV27 and TRBJ1-1; TRBD1 is a possible D gene (5 bases). The CDR3 sequence is 15 residues long. Between the trimmed V and J ends, which lost 0 bases and 1 base, there was a span of 9 bases. Germline loops: CDR1 MNHEY, CDR2 SMNVEV (reference sequence). The CDR3 DNA reads as TGTGCCAGCAGTTTATCGCGGGGCCCGAACACTGAAGCTTTCTTT. Amino acid sequence: CASSLSRGPNTEAFF.

This chain connects TRBV5-8 to TRBJ2-1, with D possibly being TRBD2 (5 bases). Between the trimmed V and J ends, which lost 0 bases and 9 bases, there was a span of 10 bases. The V gene's germline CDR1 is SGHTS and CDR2 YDEGEE. The CDR3 has 13 residues. In nucleotides, the CDR3 is TGTGCCAGCAGCTTGGCCGAGGGCGGTGAGCAGTTCTTC. As protein: CASSLAEGGEQFF.

The J gene is TRBJ2-5, the V gene TRBV27; D remains unclear. Trimming removed 0 bases from V and 4 bases from J, with 15 bases in between. This CDR3 spans 16 amino acids. The germline gives CDR1 MNHEY, CDR2 SMNVEV (reference sequence). The DNA for the CDR3 is TGTGCCAGCAGTTTATCGATGGGCCCCGAGAGAGAGACCCAGTACTTC. Translating gives CASSLSMGPERETQYF.

The rearrangement uses TRBV19 and TRBJ2-7, with a possible D match to TRBD2 (5 bases). Germline CDR1 LNHDA, CDR2 SQIVND (reference sequence). The germline V and J ends were trimmed by 4 bases and 1 base, with 11 bases remaining between them. This CDR3 spans 14 amino acids. CDR3 residues: CASSRGSQSYEQYF. In DNA, the CDR3 is TGTGCCAGTAGTAGAGGGAGCCAGTCCTACGAGCAGTACTTC.

This clone was observed a few times. The V call is TRBV6-1, the J call TRBJ1-6; D call uncertain. Germline V lookup: CDR1 MNHNS, CDR2 SASEGT. V was cut by 1 base and J by 3 bases, with 7 bases left in between. The CDR3 runs to 15 residues. Written as DNA, the CDR3 is TGTGCCAGCAGTGAAGGCGGGGTCTATAATTCACCCCTCCACTTT. Protein sequence: CASSEGGVYNSPLHF.

The V call is TRBV4-1, the J call TRBJ2-7; TRBD2 matches 14 bases. V was pared by 5 bases and J by 4 bases, with 4 bases of the junction left unmatched. The CDR3 extends over 15 amino acids. Germline V lookup: CDR1 MGHRA, CDR2 YSYEKL. Here the CDR3 DNA reads TGCGCCAGCAGCTTCCGGACTAGCGGGGGGTACGAGCAGTACTTC. It yields the protein CASSFRTSGGYEQYF.

The chain carries TRBV29-1 and TRBJ2-3; 7 nucleotides agree with TRBD1. The germline gives CDR1 SQVTM, CDR2 ANQGSEA. J gave up 4 bases and V 6 bases, and 13 bases lay outside the gene matches. CDR3 length: 15 residues. The CDR3 spells CSVRSGTAHPDTQYF. The CDR3 coding sequence is TGCAGCGTGCGTTCCGGGACAGCTCATCCAGATACGCAGTATTTT.

The chain links TRBV7-9 to TRBJ1-1; perhaps TRBD1 as D (5 bases). V dropped 8 bases and J dropped 5 bases, with 15 bases sitting between them. CDR1 and CDR2 (germline): SEHNR, FQNEAQ (reference sequence). The CDR3 has 13 residues. The CDR3 spells CASLNNGGTEAFF. For the CDR3, the DNA is TGTGCCAGCCTCAATAACGGGGGAACTGAAGCTTTCTTT.

The J gene is TRBJ2-7, the V gene TRBV28; 10 nucleotides align to TRBD1. The CDR3 extends over 15 amino acids. Germline values: CDR1 MDHEN, CDR2 SYDVKM. V dropped 5 bases and J dropped 6; count of bases not matched to a gene: 10. CDR3 DNA: TGTGCCAGCAGTCCCTTCGACAGGGGGCTAGGCGAGCAGTACTTC. Amino acid sequence: CASSPFDRGLGEQYF.

This chain links TRBV7-2 with TRBJ1-1; no firm D call. The germline V gene has CDR1 SGHTA and CDR2 FQGNSA. V was shortened by 1 base and J by 0 bases, with 3 bases between the two germline ends. The CDR3 runs to 13 residues. CDR3 nucleotides: TGTGCCAGCAGCTTAGGTATGAACACTGAAGCTTTCTTT. Residues: CASSLGMNTEAFF.

The rearrangement joins TRBV11-2 to TRBJ2-4; TRBD1 is a possible D gene (6 bases). This CDR3 region has 15 residues. Trimming left V 4 bases short and J 4 bases short, with 14 bases between. Germline V gene sequence: CDR1 SGHAT, CDR2 FQNNGV. Written as DNA, the CDR3 is TGTGCCAGCAGCTCCCTCCGGCAGGGGAAAAACATTCAGTACTTC. Translated: CASSSLRQGKNIQYF. The whole variable domain, filled in from reference TRBV11-2 and TRBJ2-4, reads EAGVAQSPRYKIIEKRQSVAFWCNPISGHATLYWYQQILGQGPKLLIQFQNNGVVDDSQLPKDRFSAERLKGVDSTLKIQPAKLEDSAVYLCASSSLRQGKNIQYFGAGTRLSVL.

CDR3 nucleotides: TGTGCCAGCAGTGAACCCAGGACAGGGGACACTGAAGCTTTCTTT. It yields the protein CASSEPRTGDTEAFF. V usage is TRBV25-1 and J usage is TRBJ1-1; 9 bases align to TRBD1. CDR3 length: 15 amino acids. V shed 2 bases, J shed 3 bases, and the junction held 4 bases outside the gene matches. CDR1 is MGHDK and CDR2 is SYGVNS in the germline V gene.

The V call is TRBV5-4, the J call TRBJ1-1; TRBD1 aligns across 9 bases. J was trimmed by 13 bases and V by 5 bases; bases with no gene match: 9. Germline V gene sequence: CDR1 SGHNT, CDR2 YYREEE (reference sequence). This CDR3 contains 12 residues. CDR3 DNA: TGTGCCAGCAGTTGGGACAGGGACGATGGTTTCTTT. It translates to CASSWDRDDGFF. The whole variable domain, filled in from reference TRBV5-4 and TRBJ1-1, reads ETGVTQSPTHLIKTRGQQVTLRCSSQSGHNTVSWYQQALGQGPQFIFQYYREEENGRGNFPPRFSGLQFPNYSSELNVNALELDDSALYLCASSWDRDDGFFGQGTRLTVV.

The genes are TRBV6-5 and TRBJ2-3; D might be TRBD2 (6 bases). Germline CDR1 reads MNHEY; CDR2 reads SVGAGI. V lost 1 base and J 5 bases, leaving 16 bases between the germline ends. The CDR3 totals 16 residues. The CDR3 DNA is TGTGCCAGCAGTTACTATAGCGGAACTGGAGGAGATACGCAGTATTTT. The encoded protein is CASSYYSGTGGDTQYF.

This clone has a handful of counts. The rearrangement joins TRBV28 to TRBJ1-1, with 8 bases identical to TRBD1. The CDR3 is 15 residues long. Trimming at V came to 5 bases and at J to 1 base, leaving 6 bases not matched to a gene. CDR1 and CDR2 (germline): MDHEN, SYDVKM. The CDR3 protein is CASSRSGTGNTEAFF. The DNA for the CDR3 is TGTGCCAGCAGTCGATCCGGGACAGGGAACACTGAAGCTTTCTTT.

This clone was counted only a few times. V is TRBV5-4 and J is TRBJ2-7; D perhaps matches TRBD1 (6 bases). Germline V CDR1 and CDR2: SGHNT, YYREEE (reference sequence). The CDR3 runs 15 residues. Trimming cost V 4 bases and J 1 base, with 15 bases left between them. As DNA, the CDR3 is TGTGCCAGCAGCCGACCAGGGGTAGAGTCCTACGAGCAGTACTTC. Translating it yields CASSRPGVESYEQYF.

A note on this clone: Other DNA sequences of this sample code for an identical CDR3. The chain joins TRBV4-3 to TRBJ1-3; no firm D call. The germline V gene encodes CDR1 LGHNA and CDR2 YSLEER. The CDR3 loop spans 16 amino acids. Trimming took 0 bases from V and 0 from J, leaving 9 bases between them. CDR3 sequence (DNA): TGCGCCAGCAGCCAAGATAGTGGTAGCTCTGGAAACACCATATATTTT. Residues: CASSQDSGSSGNTIYF.

The chain uses TRBV13 and TRBJ2-5, with D perhaps TRBD2 (5 bases). The J call may be incorrect, as the DNA end agrees better with TRBJ2-7. Germline V gives CDR1 PRHDT, CDR2 FYEKMQ (reference sequence). The length of the CDR3 is 14 residues. CDR3 residues: CASSGRRPVHEQYF. In DNA, the CDR3 is TGTGCCAGCAGCGGTAGGAGGCCTGTCCACGAGCAGTACTTC.

The chain employs TRBV7-2 and TRBJ2-6; weak D call: TRBD1 (5 bases). The germline V and J ends were trimmed by 2 bases and 1 base, with 12 bases remaining between them. Germline CDR1 is SGHTA and CDR2 is FQGNSA. This CDR3 has 17 amino acids. The CDR3 DNA sequence: TGTGCCAGCAGCTTAACTTCAGGGTCTTCTGGGGCCAACGTCCTGACTTTC. Amino acid sequence: CASSLTSGSSGANVLTF.